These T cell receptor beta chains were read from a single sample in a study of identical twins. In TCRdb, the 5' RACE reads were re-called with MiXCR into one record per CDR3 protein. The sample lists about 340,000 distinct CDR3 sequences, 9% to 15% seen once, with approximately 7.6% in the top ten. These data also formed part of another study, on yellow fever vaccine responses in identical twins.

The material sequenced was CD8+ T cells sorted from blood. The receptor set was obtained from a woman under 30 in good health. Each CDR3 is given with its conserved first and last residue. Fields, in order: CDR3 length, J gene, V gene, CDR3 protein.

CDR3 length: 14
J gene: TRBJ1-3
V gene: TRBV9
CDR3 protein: CASSVAGVGNTIYF

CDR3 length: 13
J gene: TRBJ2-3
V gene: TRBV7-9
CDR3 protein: CASSSGAGDTQYF

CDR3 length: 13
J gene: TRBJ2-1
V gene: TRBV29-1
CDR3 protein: CSVELAGYNEQFF

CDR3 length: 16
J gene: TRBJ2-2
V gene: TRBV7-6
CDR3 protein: CASSLGANPNTGELFF

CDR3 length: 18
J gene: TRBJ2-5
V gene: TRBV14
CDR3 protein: CASSQDGARVYPQETQYF

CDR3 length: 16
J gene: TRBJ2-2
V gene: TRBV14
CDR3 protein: CASSQDAQANTGELFF

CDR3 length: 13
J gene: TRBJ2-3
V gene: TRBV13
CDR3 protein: CASSPVNVGTQYF

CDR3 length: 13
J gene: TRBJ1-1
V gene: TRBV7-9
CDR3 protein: CASSPTAGPEAFF

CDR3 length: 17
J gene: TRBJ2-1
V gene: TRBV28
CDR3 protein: CASSFPRDASSYNEQFF

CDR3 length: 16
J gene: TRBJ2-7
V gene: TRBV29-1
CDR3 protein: CSVEEKPRGITYEQYF

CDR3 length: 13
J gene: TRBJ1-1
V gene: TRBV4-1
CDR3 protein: CASSQDAGNEAFF

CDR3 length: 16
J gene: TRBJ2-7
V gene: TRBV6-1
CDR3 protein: CASSRGTVPSAYEQYF

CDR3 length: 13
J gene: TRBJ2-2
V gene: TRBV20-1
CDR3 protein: CSATKINTGELFF

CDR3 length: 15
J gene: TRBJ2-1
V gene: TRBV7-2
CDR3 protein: CASSLRGAAYNEQFF

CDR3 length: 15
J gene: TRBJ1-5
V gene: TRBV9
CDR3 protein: CASSPQDLLGQPQHF

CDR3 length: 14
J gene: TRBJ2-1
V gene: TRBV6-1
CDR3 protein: CASSLWRSGDEQFF

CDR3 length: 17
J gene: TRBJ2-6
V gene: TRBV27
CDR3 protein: CASSFWQGALGANVLTF

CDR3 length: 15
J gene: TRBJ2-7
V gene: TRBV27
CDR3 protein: CASSLTTGLVYEQYF

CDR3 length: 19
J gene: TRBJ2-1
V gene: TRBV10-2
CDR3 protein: CASRTITRPAGGLRDEQFF

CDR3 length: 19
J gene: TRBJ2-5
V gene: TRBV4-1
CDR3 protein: CASSHPKDPLVSSGETQYF

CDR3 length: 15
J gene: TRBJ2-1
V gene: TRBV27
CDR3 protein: CASSLSGVPYNEQFF

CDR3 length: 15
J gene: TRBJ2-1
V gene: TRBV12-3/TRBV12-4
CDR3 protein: CASSSRGRKVGEQFF

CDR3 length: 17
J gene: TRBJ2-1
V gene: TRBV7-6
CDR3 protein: CASSWGFAGGSYNEQFF

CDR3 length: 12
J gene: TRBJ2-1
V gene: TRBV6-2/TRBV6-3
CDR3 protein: CASSPWGVEQFF

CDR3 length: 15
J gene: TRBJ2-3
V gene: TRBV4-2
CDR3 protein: CASSQGDSRTDTQYF

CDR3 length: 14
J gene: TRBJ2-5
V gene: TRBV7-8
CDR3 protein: CASSLDFIEETQYF

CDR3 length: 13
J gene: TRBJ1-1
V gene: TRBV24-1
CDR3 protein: CATRLTQGTEAFF

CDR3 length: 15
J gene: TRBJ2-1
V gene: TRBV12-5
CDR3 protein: CASVAGLAGDGAQFF

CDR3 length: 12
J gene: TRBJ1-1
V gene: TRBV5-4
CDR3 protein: CASSSMGPEAFF

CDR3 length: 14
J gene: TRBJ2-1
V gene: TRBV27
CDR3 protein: CASKEGVSYNEQFF

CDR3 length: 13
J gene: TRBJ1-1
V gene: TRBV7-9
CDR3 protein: CASSLFQGGEAFF

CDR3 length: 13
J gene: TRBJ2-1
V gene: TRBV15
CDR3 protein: CATQVGGYNEQFF

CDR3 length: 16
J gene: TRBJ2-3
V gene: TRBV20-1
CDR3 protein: CSALGILAGHTDTQYF

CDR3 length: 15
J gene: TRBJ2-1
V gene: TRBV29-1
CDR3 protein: CSVGLAGGLYNEQFF